The present entry profiles one T cell receptor beta chain with its context. Its target is not known. Germline V gene lookup returns CDR1 ENHRY and CDR2 SYGVKD. The CDR3 extends over 17 amino acids. The J segment lost 4 bases and the V segment lost 3 bases, leaving 9 bases of the junction unmatched. The data stem from a study of cytomegalovirus exposure and HLA in healthy donors. Overall study: Membership in the Caucasian-associated ancestry cluster was found for 65% to 85% of nearly 400 genotyped donors. Study-wide results and limits: Accurate prediction of most subjects' HLA-A and HLA-B alleles from TCR beta sequences was reported. As a later analysis showed, a missense DCLRE1C variant was linked to trimming of TCR beta V- and J-genes. The authors enumerated 164 TCR beta chains as linked to cytomegalovirus.

It was with 60 Vbeta and 13 Jbeta primers that the PCR ran. Data came from immunoSEQ multiplex PCR; TCRdb stores just in-frame clones and leaves some out. The sample lists 100,000 to 150,000 clones, roughly 72% occurring once. The clonotype originates from a male donor in good health and CMV-seronegative. This chain links TRBV10-3 with TRBJ2-3; 11 bases are shared with TRBD1. Sequencing was done on a sample of PBMCs. In DNA, the CDR3 is TGTGCCATCAGTGATCCAGCAGGGGACAGGGGGTCAGATACGCAGTATTTT. Translated: CAISDPAGDRGSDTQYF.